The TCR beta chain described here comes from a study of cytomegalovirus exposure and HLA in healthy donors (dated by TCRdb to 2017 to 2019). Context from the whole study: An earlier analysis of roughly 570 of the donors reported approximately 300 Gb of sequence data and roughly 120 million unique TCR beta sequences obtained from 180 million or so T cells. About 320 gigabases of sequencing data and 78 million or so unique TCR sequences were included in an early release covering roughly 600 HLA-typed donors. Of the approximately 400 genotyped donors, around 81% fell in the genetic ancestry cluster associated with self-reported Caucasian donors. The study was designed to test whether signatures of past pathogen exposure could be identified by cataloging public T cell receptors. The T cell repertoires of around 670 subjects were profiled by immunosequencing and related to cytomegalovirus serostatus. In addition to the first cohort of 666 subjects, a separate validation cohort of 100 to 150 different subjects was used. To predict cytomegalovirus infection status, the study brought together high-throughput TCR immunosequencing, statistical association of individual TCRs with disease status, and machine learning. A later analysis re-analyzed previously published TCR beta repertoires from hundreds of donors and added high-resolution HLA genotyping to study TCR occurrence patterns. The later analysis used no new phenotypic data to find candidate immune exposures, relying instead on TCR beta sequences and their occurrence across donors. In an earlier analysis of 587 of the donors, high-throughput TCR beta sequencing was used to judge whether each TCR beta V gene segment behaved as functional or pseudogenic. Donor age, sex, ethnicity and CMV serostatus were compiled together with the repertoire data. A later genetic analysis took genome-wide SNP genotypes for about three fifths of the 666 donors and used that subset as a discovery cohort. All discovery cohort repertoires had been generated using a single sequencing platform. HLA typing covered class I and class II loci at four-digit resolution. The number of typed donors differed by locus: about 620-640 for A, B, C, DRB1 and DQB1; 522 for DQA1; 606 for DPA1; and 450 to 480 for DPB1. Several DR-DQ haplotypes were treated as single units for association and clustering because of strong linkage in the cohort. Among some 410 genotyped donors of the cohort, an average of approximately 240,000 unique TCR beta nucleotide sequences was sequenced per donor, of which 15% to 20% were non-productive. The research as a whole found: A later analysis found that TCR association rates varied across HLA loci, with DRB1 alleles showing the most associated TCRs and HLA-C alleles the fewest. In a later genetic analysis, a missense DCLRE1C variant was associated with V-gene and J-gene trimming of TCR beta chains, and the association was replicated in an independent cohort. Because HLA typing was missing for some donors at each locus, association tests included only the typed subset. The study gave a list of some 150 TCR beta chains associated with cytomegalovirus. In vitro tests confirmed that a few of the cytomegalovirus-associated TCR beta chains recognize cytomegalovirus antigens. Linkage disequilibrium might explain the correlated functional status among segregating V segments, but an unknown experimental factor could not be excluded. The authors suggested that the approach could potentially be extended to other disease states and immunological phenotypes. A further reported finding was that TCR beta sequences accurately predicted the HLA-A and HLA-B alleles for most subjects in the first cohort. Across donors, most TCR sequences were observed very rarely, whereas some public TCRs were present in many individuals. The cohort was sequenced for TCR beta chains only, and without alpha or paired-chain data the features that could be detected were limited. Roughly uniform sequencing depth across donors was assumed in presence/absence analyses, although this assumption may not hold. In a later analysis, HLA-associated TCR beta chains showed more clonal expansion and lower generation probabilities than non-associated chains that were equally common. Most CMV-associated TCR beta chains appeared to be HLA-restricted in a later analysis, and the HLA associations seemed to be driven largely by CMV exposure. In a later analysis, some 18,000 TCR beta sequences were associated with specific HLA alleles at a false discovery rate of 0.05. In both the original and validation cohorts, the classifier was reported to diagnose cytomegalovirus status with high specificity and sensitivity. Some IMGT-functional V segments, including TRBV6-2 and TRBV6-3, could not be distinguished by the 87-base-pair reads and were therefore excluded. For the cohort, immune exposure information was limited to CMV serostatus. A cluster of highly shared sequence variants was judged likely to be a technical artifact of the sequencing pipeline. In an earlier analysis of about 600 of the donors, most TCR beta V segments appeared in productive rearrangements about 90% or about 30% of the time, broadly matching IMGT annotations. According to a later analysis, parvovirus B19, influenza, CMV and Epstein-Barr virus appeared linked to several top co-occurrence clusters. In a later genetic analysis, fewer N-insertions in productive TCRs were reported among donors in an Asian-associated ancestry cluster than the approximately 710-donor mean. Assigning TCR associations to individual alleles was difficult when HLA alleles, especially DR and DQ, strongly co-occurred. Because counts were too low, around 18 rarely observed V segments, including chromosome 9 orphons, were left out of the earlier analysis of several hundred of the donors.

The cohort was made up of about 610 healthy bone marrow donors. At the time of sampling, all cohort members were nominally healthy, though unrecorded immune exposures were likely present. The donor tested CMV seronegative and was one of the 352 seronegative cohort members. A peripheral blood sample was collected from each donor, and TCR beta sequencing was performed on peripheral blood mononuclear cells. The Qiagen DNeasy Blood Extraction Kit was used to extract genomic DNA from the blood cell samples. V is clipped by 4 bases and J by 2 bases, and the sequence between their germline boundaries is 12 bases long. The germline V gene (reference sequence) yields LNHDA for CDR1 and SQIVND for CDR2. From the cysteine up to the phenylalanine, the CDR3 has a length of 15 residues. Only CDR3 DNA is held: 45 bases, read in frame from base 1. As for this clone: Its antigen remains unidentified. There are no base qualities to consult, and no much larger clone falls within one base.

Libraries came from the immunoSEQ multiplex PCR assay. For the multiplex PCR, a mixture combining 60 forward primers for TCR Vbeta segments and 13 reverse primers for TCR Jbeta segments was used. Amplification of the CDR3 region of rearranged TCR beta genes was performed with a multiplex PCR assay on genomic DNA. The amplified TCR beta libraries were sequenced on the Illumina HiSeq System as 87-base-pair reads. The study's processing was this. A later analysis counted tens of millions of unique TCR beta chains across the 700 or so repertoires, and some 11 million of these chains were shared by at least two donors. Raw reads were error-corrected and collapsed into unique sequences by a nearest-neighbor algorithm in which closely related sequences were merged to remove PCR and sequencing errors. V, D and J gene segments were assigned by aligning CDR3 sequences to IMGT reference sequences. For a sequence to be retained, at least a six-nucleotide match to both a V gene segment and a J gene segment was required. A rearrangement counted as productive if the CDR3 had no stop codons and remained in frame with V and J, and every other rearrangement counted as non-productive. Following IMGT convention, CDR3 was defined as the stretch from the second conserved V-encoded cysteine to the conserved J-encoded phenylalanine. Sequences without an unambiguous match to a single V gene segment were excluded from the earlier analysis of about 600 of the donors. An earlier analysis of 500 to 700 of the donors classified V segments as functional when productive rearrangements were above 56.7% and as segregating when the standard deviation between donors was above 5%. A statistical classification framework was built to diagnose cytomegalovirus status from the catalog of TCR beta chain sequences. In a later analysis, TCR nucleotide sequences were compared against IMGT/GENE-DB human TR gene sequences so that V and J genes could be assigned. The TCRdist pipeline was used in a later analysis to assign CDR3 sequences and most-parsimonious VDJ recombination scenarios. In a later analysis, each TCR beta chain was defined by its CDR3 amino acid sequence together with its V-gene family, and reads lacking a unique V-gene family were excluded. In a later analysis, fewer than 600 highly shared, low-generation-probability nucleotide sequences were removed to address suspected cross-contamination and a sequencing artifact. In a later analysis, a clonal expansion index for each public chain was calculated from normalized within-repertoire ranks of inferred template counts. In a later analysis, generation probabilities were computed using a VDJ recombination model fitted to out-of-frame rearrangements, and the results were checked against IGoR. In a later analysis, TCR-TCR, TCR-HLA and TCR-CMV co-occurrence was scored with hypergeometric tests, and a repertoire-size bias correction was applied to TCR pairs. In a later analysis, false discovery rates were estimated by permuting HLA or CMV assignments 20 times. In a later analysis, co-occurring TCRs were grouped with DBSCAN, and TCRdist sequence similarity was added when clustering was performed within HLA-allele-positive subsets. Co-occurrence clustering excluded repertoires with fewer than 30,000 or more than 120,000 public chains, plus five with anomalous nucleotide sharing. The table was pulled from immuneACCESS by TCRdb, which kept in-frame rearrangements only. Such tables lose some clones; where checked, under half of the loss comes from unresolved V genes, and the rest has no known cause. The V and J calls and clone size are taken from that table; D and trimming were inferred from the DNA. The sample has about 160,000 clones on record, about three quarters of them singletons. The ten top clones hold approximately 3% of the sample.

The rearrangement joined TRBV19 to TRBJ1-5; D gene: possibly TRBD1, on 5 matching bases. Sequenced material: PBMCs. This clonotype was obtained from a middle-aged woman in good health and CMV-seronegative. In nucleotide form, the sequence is TGTGCCAGTAGTAGGGGCGGCGGGGGCAATCAGCCCCAGCATTTT. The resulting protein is CASSRGGGGNQPQHF.